What follows are 13 T cell receptor beta chains derived from one specimen sequenced in a study of cytomegalovirus exposure and HLA in healthy donors. The PCR contained 60 Vbeta and 13 Jbeta primers. Using immunoSEQ multiplex PCR, the repertoire was profiled, and TCRdb retains in-frame clones only, with some absent. The data hold approximately 110,000 clones, with over 70% observed a single time. Sequences were obtained from PBMCs. All receptors come from a middle-aged woman in good health and CMV-seropositive.

The chain is built from TRBV18 and TRBJ1-1, with TRBD1 matching 8 bases. The CDR3 length is 14 residues. The V gene's germline CDR1 is KGHSH and CDR2 LQKENI. Trimming at V came to 3 bases and at J to 5 bases, leaving 5 bases not matched to a gene. In nucleotides, the CDR3 is TGTGCCAGCTCACCCCAGGGGGCCGGAACTGAAGCTTTCTTT. This sequence encodes CASSPQGAGTEAFF. Based on the CDR3 plus reference TRBV18 and TRBJ1-1, the full variable domain is NAGVMQNPRHLVRRRGQEARLRCSPMKGHSHVYWYRQLPEEGLKFMVYLQKENIIDESGMPKERFSAEFPKEGPSILRIQQVVRGDSAAYFCASSPQGAGTEAFFGQGTRLTVV.

The rearrangement uses TRBV2 and TRBJ2-7; tentative D call: TRBD1 (6 bases). Germline values: CDR1 SNHLY, CDR2 FYNNEI. The V end was cut by 8 bases, the J end by 3 bases, with 11 bases between. This CDR3 contains 12 residues. CDR3 in amino acids: CASGTFRYEQYF. In DNA, the CDR3 is TGTGCCAGCGGGACATTCCGCTACGAGCAGTACTTC.

This clone was seen just once. The chain joins TRBV30 to TRBJ1-5, with D tentatively TRBD1 (5 bases). The germline gives CDR1 GTSNPN, CDR2 SVGIG (reference sequence). V was pared by 5 bases and J by 4 bases, with 12 bases between. The CDR3 has 13 residues. The CDR3, as DNA: TGTGCCTGGGCTAACGGGGGTAATCAGCCCCAGCATTTT. Translating it yields CAWANGGNQPQHF.

This clone was found once. This sequence joins TRBV2 and TRBJ1-1; D call uncertain. Trimming left V 6 bases short and J 4 bases short, with 15 bases between. From germline, CDR1 is SNHLY and CDR2 FYNNEI. The CDR3 has 14 amino acids. This CDR3 reads CASSPNLGGTEAFF. CDR3 sequence (DNA): TGTGCCAGCAGCCCGAACTTGGGAGGCACTGAAGCTTTCTTT.

The rearrangement uses TRBV5-1 and TRBJ2-3, with a possible D match to TRBD1 (5 bases). This CDR3 comprises 16 residues. Germline assignment: CDR1 SGHRS and CDR2 YFSETQ. The V gene lost 3 bases and the J gene lost 2 bases, with 16 bases spanning the gap. This CDR3 is CASSSEGAKYTDTQYF. The CDR3 nucleotides read TGCGCCAGCAGCTCGGAAGGGGCAAAGTACACAGATACGCAGTATTTT.

In this sample, this clone turned up once. The chain joins TRBV6-5 to TRBJ2-2; D might be TRBD1 (6 bases). The V gene lost 6 bases and the J gene lost 0 bases, with 8 bases spanning the gap. The CDR3 extends over 14 amino acids. Germline loops: CDR1 MNHEY, CDR2 SVGAGI. The CDR3 loop reads CASRRTANTGELFF. The CDR3 DNA reads TGTGCCAGCAGACGGACAGCGAACACCGGGGAGCTGTTTTTT.

The rearrangement uses TRBV19 and TRBJ2-2; possible D gene TRBD2, 5 bases. The CDR3 contains 15 residues. Between the trimmed V and J ends, which lost 3 bases and 6 bases, there was a span of 14 bases. CDR1 is LNHDA and CDR2 is SQIVND in the germline V gene (reference sequence). CDR3 sequence reads: CASSIARGGSGELFF. In DNA, the CDR3 is TGTGCCAGTAGTATCGCCCGGGGTGGGTCCGGGGAGCTGTTTTTT.

This clone has more than one count but fewer than ten. This chain links TRBV2 with TRBJ2-2, with TRBD2 identical over 15 bases. The CDR3 extends over 16 amino acids. V gave up 7 bases and J gave up 7 bases; unmatched junction bases: 7. Germline CDR1 is SNHLY and CDR2 is FYNNEI. The CDR3 DNA follows: TGTGCCAGCACCGGACTAGCGGGAGGGCAAGGCGGGGAGCTGTTTTTT. Amino acid sequence: CASTGLAGGQGGELFF.

The chain is built from TRBV6-1 and TRBJ2-3; a possible D gene is TRBD2 (5 bases). Trimming removed 5 bases from V and 2 bases from J, with 11 bases in between. Germline assignment: CDR1 MNHNS and CDR2 SASEGT. This CDR3 is built from 14 residues. The CDR3, as DNA: TGTGCCAGCAGTCGCGGGCCCTTCACAGATACGCAGTATTTT. This sequence encodes CASSRGPFTDTQYF.

This chain joins TRBV18 and TRBJ2-5, with a weak D call TRBD2 (5 bases). The V end was cut by 1 base, the J end by 5 bases, with 14 bases between. The CDR3 sequence is 15 residues long. Germline loops: CDR1 KGHSH, CDR2 LQKENI. The CDR3 loop is CASSPQSGWKETQYF. As DNA, the CDR3 is TGTGCCAGCTCACCACAGTCGGGGTGGAAGGAGACCCAGTACTTC.

The chain carries TRBV2 and TRBJ2-1; 12 bases are a match to TRBD1. This CDR3 contains 16 residues. V lost 6 bases and J lost 8; bases outside the gene matches: 11. The germline gives CDR1 SNHLY, CDR2 FYNNEI. The DNA for the CDR3 is TGTGCCAGCAGACTAACCGGGACAGGGGGCGGCTATGAGCAGTTCTTC. The encoded protein is CASRLTGTGGGYEQFF.

This chain connects TRBV19 to TRBJ2-1; 10 bases match TRBD1. The CDR3 contains 18 residues. CDR1 and CDR2 (germline): LNHDA, SQIVND (reference sequence). The V segment lost 6 bases and the J segment 4 bases; nucleotides outside the gene matches: 15. Here the CDR3 reads CASRDRGKVERGYNEQFF. Here the CDR3 DNA reads TGTGCCAGTAGGGACAGGGGGAAGGTGGAGCGGGGGTACAATGAGCAGTTCTTC.

This sequence joins TRBV2 and TRBJ2-7; the D gene is possibly TRBD2 (6 bases). Germline V gene data show CDR1 as SNHLY and CDR2 as FYNNEI. V lost 6 bases to trimming and J lost 0 bases, with 12 bases between them. This CDR3 comprises 14 residues. CDR3 residues: CASSRDSTSYEQYF. The CDR3 coding sequence is TGTGCCAGCAGCCGGGACTCGACCTCCTACGAGCAGTACTTC.